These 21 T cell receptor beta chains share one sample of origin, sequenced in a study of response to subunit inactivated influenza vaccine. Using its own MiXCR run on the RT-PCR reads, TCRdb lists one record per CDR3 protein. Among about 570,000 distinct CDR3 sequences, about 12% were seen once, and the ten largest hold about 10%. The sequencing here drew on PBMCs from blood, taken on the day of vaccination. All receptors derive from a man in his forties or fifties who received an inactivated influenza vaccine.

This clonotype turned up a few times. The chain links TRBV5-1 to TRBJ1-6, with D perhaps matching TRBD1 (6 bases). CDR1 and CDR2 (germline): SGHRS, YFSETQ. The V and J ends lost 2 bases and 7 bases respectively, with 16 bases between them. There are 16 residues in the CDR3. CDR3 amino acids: CASSLSNRAQNSPLHF. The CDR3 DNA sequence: TGCGCCAGCAGCTTATCTAACAGGGCACAGAATTCACCCCTCCACTTT.

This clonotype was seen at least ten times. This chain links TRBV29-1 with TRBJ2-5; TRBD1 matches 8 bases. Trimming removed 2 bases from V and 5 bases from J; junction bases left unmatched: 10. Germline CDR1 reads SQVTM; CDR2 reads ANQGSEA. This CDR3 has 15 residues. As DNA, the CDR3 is TGCAGCGTTGAATTCAGAGGACAGGGAGTTGAGACCCAGTACTTC. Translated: CSVEFRGQGVETQYF.

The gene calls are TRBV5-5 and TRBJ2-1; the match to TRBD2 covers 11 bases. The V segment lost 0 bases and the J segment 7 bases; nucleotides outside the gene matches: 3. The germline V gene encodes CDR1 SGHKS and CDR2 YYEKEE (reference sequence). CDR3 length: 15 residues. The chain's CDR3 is CASSLGLAGKNEQFF. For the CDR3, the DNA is TGTGCCAGCAGCTTGGGACTAGCGGGGAAGAATGAGCAGTTCTTC.

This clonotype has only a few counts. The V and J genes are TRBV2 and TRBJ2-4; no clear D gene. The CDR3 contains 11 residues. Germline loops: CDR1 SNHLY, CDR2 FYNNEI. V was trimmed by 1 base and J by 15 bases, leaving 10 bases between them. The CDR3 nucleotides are TGTGCCAGCAGTGAAGGCCCCCTCTCGTACTTC. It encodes CASSEGPLSYF.

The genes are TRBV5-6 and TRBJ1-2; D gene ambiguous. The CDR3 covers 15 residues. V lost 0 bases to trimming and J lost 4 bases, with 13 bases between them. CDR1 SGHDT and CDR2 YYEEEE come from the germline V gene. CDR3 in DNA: TGTGCCAGCAGCTTGGGAATAGTTTTCTTCTATGGCTACACCTTC. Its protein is CASSLGIVFFYGYTF.

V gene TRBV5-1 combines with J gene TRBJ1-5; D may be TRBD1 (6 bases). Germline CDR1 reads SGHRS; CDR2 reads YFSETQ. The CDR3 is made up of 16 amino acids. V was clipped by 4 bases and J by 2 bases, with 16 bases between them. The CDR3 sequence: CASSLEPGAGNQPQHF. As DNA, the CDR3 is TGCGCCAGCAGCCTGGAACCGGGGGCAGGCAATCAGCCCCAGCATTTT.

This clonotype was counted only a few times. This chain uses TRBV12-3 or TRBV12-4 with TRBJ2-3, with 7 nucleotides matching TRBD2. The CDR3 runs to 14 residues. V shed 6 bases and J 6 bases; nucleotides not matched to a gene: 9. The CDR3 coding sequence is TGTGCCAGCAGCCTTCTAGCGGACCAGGATACGCAGTATTTT. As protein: CASSLLADQDTQYF.

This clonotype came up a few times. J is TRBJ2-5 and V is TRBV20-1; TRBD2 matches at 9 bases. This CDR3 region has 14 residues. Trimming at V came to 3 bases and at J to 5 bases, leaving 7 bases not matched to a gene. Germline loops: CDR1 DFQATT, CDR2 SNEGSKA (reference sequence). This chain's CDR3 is CSASGRGGQETQYF. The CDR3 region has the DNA TGCAGTGCTAGTGGGCGGGGGGGCCAGGAGACCCAGTACTTC.

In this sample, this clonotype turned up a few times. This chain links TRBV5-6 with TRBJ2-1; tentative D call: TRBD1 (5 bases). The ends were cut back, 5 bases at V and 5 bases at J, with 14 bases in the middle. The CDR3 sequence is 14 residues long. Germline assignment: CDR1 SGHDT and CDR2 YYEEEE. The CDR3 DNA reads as TGTGCCAGCAGTCAAGCCGACAGAAACAATGAGCAGTTCTTC. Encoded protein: CASSQADRNNEQFF.

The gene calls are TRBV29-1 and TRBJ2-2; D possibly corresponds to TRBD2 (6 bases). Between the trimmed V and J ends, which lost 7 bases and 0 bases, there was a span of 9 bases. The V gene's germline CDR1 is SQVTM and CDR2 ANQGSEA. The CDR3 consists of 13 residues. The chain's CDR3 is CSGRGPNTGELFF. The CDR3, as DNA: TGCAGCGGGAGGGGCCCGAACACCGGGGAGCTGTTTTTT.

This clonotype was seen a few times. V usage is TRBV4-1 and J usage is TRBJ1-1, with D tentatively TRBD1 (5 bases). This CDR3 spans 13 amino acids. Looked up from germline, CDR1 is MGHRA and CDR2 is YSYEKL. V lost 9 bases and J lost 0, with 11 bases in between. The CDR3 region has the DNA TGCGCCAGACCCGGGGCAATGAACACTGAAGCTTTCTTT. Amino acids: CARPGAMNTEAFF.

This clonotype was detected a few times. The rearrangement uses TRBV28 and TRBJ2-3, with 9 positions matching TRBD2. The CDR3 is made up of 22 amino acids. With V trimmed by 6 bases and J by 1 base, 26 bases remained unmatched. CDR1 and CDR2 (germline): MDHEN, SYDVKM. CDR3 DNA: TGTGCCAGCAGCCCGAGCCTGGGACTAGCAGATAAGGCTTTGGTGGGCACAGATACGCAGTATTTT. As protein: CASSPSLGLADKALVGTDTQYF.

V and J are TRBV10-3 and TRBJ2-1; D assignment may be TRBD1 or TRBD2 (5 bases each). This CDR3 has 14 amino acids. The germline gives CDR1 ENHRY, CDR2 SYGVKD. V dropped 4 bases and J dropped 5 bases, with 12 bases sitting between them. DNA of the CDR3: TGTGCCATCAGTGTGGGGACGGATAACAATGAGCAGTTCTTC. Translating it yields CAISVGTDNNEQFF.

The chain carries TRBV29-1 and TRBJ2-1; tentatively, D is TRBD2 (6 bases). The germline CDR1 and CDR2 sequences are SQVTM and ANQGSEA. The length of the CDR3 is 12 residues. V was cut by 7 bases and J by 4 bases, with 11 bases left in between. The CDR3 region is CSGGDGYNEQFF. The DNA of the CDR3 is TGCAGCGGGGGGGACGGATACAATGAGCAGTTCTTC.

The CDR3 region is CASSLNSGGGGEQYF. CDR3 DNA sequence: TGTGCCAGCTCACTAAATTCCGGCGGCGGAGGTGAGCAGTACTTC. The gene calls are TRBV18 and TRBJ2-7; weak D call: TRBD2 (5 bases). In germline, CDR1 is KGHSH, CDR2 LQKENI. Trimming cost V 4 bases and J 7 bases, with 20 bases left between them. The CDR3 length is 15 residues.

CDR3 loop: CSAREGGSNQPQHF. The DNA for the CDR3 is TGCAGTGCTAGAGAAGGGGGTAGCAATCAGCCCCAGCATTTT. This chain joins TRBV20-1 and TRBJ1-5; TRBD1 might be the D (6 bases). The CDR3 loop spans 14 amino acids. Germline V CDR1 and CDR2: DFQATT, SNEGSKA (reference sequence). V shed 0 bases and J shed 0 bases, with 6 bases lying between them.

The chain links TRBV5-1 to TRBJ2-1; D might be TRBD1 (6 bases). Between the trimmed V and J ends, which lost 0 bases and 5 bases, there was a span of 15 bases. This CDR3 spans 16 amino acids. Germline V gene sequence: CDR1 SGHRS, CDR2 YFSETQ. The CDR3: CASSLAVSRGDNEQFF. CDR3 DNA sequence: TGCGCCAGCAGCTTGGCCGTAAGCAGGGGAGACAATGAGCAGTTCTTC.

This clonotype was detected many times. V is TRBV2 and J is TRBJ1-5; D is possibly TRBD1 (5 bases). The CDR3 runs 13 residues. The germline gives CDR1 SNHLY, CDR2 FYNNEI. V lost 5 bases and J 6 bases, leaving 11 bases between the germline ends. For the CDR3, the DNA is TGTGCCAGCAGTCCAGGGTATCGTCAGCCCCAGCATTTT. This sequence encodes CASSPGYRQPQHF.

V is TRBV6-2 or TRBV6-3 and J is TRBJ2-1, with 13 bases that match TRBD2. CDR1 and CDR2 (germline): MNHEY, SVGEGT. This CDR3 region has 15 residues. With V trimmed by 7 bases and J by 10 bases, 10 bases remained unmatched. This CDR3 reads CASTSLAGGRNEQFF. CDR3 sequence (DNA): TGTGCCAGCACCTCACTAGCGGGAGGGAGGAACGAGCAGTTCTTC.

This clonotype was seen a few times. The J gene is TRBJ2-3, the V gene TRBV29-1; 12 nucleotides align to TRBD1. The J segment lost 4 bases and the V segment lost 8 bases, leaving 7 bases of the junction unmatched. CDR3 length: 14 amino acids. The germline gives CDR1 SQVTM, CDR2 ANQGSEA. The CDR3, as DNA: TGCAGCCTCCGGGACAGGGGGCTTTCAGATACGCAGTATTTT. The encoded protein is CSLRDRGLSDTQYF.

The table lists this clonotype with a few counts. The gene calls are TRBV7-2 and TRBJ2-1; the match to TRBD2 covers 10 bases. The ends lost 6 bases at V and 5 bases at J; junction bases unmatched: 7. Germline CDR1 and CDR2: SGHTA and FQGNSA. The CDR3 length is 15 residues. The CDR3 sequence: CASSMGLAPNNEQFF. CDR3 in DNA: TGTGCCAGCAGTATGGGACTAGCGCCCAACAATGAGCAGTTCTTC.